This entry lists 8 T cell receptor beta chains sequenced from one sample in a study of T-cell reconstitution after alpha-beta-depleted transplantation in children. Preparation of the TCRbeta library involved a method that used unique molecular identifiers. Each CDR3 protein gets one entry after TCRdb re-called the PCR reads with MiXCR. The sample shows over 100,000 distinct CDR3 sequences, approximately 8% of them seen only once. The sequenced sample was PBMCs, obtained before TCRalphabeta/CD19-depleted stem cell transplant. These TCRs come from a boy between 2 and 10 years old with acute lymphoblastic leukemia, due to receive a stem cell transplant.

There are many counts of this clonotype. The CDR3 loop reads CASSYGQGWYGYTF. For the CDR3, the DNA is TGTGCCAGCAGTTACGGACAGGGTTGGTATGGCTACACCTTC. The rearrangement uses TRBV6-5 and TRBJ1-2; TRBD1 matches 8 bases. The CDR3 is 14 residues long. Per the germline V gene, CDR1 is MNHEY and CDR2 is SVGAGI. Trimming at V came to 2 bases and at J to 5 bases, leaving 4 bases not matched to a gene.

This clonotype was seen repeatedly, ten times or more. The V and J genes are TRBV7-3 and TRBJ2-7; tentatively, D is TRBD2 (5 bases). The germline CDR1 and CDR2 sequences are SGHTA and FQGTGA. V shed 2 bases and J shed 0 bases, with 11 bases lying between them. The CDR3 is 15 amino acids. As DNA, the CDR3 is TGTGCCAGCAGCTTAGGGAGCGGACCCTCCTACGAGCAGTACTTC. Protein product: CASSLGSGPSYEQYF.

This clonotype was seen only a few times. The V gene is TRBV7-9, the J gene TRBJ2-7; no clear D. Germline-derived CDR1 and CDR2 are SEHNR and FQNEAQ (reference sequence). The length of the CDR3 is 13 residues. Trimming took off 5 bases at V and 6 bases at J, with 14 bases between the two ends. The CDR3 region has the DNA TGTGCCAGCAGCGCTGCCCCCCTTCCCGAGCAGTACTTC. It translates to CASSAAPLPEQYF.

This clonotype has ten or more counts. V is TRBV3-1 and J is TRBJ1-2; a possible D gene is TRBD1 (5 bases). The CDR3 length is 16 residues. CDR1 and CDR2 (germline): LGHDT, YNNKEL (reference sequence). The V gene lost 4 bases and the J gene lost 6 bases, with 21 bases spanning the gap. The CDR3 coding sequence is TGTGCCAGCAGCCTAACTGCGAGGAGAGACAGACATGGCTACACCTTC. Residues: CASSLTARRDRHGYTF.

This clonotype was observed at least ten times. The chain carries TRBV27 and TRBJ2-7, with 10 bases matching TRBD2. The ends lost 6 bases at V and 2 bases at J; junction bases unmatched: 7. Germline assignment: CDR1 MNHEY and CDR2 SMNVEV (reference sequence). The CDR3 sequence is 15 residues long. In DNA form, the CDR3 reads TGTGCCAGCAGCGAGCGGGGGGGCCCAACCTACGAGCAGTACTTC. It codes for CASSERGGPTYEQYF.

The chain carries TRBV3-1 and TRBJ1-6, with TRBD1 as a possible D gene (6 bases). Germline V gene data show CDR1 as LGHDT and CDR2 as YNNKEL (reference sequence). This CDR3 has 16 residues. V dropped 2 bases and J dropped 4 bases, with 12 bases sitting between them. The CDR3 DNA reads TGTGCCAGCAGCCAACCCTTCGGACAGTATAATTCACCCCTCCACTTT. Protein sequence: CASSQPFGQYNSPLHF. Looking up the rest from reference TRBV3-1 and TRBJ1-6 gives the full variable domain: DTAVSQTPKYLVTQMGNDKSIKCEQNLGHDTMYWYKQDSKKFLKIMFSYNNKELIINETVPNRFSPKSPDKAHLNLHINSLELGDSAVYFCASSQPFGQYNSPLHFGNGTRLTVT.

The V and J genes are TRBV5-5 and TRBJ2-5; 7 bases line up with TRBD1. J lost 0 bases, V lost 2 bases, and 1 base had no gene match. The germline V gene has CDR1 SGHKS and CDR2 YYEKEE (reference sequence). CDR3 length: 14 amino acids. In DNA form, the CDR3 reads TGTGCCAGCAGCTTCGGGACAGACCAAGAGACCCAGTACTTC. Translation gives CASSFGTDQETQYF.

This clonotype was seen repeatedly, ten times or more. This sequence joins TRBV7-2 and TRBJ1-2; 10 nucleotides agree with TRBD1. The CDR3 totals 14 residues. Germline CDR1 and CDR2: SGHTA and FQGNSA. The V and J ends lost 0 bases and 6 bases, in that order; junction bases with no gene match: 1. CDR3 coding DNA: TGTGCCAGCAGCTTAGCAGGACAGGGGGATGGCTACACCTTC. As protein: CASSLAGQGDGYTF. Supplemented by reference TRBV7-2 and TRBJ1-2, the full variable domain reads GAGVSQSPSNKVTEKGKDVELRCDPISGHTALYWYRQSLGQGLEFLIYFQGNSAPDKSGLPSDRFSAERTGGSVSTLTIQRTQQEDSAVYLCASSLAGQGDGYTFGSGTRLTVV.